Sequencing of this T cell receptor beta chain was carried out in a study of neurological immune-mediated disorders. Whole-study findings and limits: Sharing of CDR3 amino acid sequences among expanded clones across subjects was absent, suggesting private repertoires in all groups.

The V and J ends lost 6 bases and 1 base, in that order; junction bases with no gene match: 3. This CDR3 has 15 residues. From germline, CDR1 is ENHRY and CDR2 SYGVKD. Synthesis of cDNA used 5'RACE (with 10-nucleotide random UMIs). TCRdb passed the 5' RACE reads through MiXCR, listing each CDR3 protein once. The repertoire holds some 32,000 distinct CDR3 sequences, with over 12% as singletons. The study drew its healthy controls from blood bank volunteers in Maryland, USA. Where libraries were unsorted, they were derived from 2 million PBMCs stored at -80 degrees C. This clonotype appeared many times. Antigen unknown.

This receptor was obtained from a man aged 70-80 years in good health. The chain carries TRBV10-3 and TRBJ2-3, with 11 bases matching TRBD1. Material: PBMCs. The CDR3 DNA reads TGTGCCATCAGGGACAGGGGGCCTGGCACAGATACGCAGTATTTT. Protein product: CAIRDRGPGTDTQYF.